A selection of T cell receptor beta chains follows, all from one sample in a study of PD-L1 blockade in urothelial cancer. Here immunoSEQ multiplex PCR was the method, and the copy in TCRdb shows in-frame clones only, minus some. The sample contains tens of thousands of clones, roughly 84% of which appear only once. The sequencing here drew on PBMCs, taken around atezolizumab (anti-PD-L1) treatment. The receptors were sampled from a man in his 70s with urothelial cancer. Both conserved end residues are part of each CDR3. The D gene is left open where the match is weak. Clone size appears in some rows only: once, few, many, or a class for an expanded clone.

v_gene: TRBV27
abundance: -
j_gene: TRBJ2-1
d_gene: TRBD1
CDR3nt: TGTGCCAGCAGTTTATTTCGACAGGGCAACAATGAGCAGTTCTTC
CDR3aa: CASSLFRQGNNEQFF

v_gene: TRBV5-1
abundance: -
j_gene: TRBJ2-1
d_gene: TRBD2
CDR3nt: TGCGCCAGCAGCTTGATAGCGGGAGGGGGGAATGAGCAGTTCTTC
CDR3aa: CASSLIAGGGNEQFF

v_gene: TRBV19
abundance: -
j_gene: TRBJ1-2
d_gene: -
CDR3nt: TGTGCCAGTAGTATACAACTTAACTATGGCTACACCTTC
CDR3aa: CASSIQLNYGYTF

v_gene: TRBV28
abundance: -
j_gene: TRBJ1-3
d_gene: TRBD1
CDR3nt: TGTGCCAGCAGTAGTGCAGGACAGGTTAGCGGAAACACCATATATTTT
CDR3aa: CASSSAGQVSGNTIYF

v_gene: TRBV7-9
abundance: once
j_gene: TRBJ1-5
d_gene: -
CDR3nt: TGTGCCAGCATGAGGGAGCATCAGCCCCAGCATTTT
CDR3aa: CASMREHQPQHF

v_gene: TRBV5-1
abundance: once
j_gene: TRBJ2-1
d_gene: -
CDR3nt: TGCGCCAGCAGTTACGCCTCTAGCATCCCCTATTCGAGAGAGCAGTTCTTC
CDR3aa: CASSYASSIPYSREQFF

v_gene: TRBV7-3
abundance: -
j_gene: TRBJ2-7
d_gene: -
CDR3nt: TGTGCCAGCAGCTTAACGGCAGGGGCTCTATACGAGCAGTACTTC
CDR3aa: CASSLTAGALYEQYF

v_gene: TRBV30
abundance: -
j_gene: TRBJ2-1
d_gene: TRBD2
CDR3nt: TGTGCCTGGCAAAATGACCCTTTAGGGCGACTAGCGGGAGGTAATGAGCAGTTCTTC
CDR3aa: CAWQNDPLGRLAGGNEQFF

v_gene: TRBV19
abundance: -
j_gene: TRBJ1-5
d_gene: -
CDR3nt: TGTGCCAGTAGTACCCAAAAAAGATCGGGGATCAATCAGCCCCAGCATTTT
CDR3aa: CASSTQKRSGINQPQHF

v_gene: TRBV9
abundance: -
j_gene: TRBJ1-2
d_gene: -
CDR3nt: TGTGCCAGCAGCGGGGGGGGCTATGGCTACACCTTC
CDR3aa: CASSGGGYGYTF

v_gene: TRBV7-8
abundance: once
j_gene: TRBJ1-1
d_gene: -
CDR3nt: TGTGCCAGCAGCTTCGACCTGGCGGGGGTAGACGAAGCTTTCTTT
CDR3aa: CASSFDLAGVDEAFF

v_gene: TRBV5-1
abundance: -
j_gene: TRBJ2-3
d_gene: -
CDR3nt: TGCGCCAGCAGCTTGTGGTCACAGGGCACAGATACGCAGTATTTT
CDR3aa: CASSLWSQGTDTQYF

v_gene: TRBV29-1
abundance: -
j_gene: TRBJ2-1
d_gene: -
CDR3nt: TGCAGCGTTGAAGATAGCGGCTCCTACAATGAGCAGTTCTTC
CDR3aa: CSVEDSGSYNEQFF

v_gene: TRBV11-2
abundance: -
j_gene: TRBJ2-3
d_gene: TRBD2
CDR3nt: TGTGCCAGCAGCTTATCTAGCCGGGTGGGAGGGCCCACAGATACGCAGTATTTT
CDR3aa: CASSLSSRVGGPTDTQYF

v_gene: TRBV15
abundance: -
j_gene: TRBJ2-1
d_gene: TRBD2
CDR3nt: TGTGCCACCAGCAGAGTTCGACTAGCGGGAAGAAATGAGCAGTTCTTC
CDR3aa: CATSRVRLAGRNEQFF

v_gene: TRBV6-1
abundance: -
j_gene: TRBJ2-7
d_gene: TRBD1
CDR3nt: TGTGCCAGCAGCCGGGACAGGGGCACCTACGAGCAGTACTTC
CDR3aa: CASSRDRGTYEQYF

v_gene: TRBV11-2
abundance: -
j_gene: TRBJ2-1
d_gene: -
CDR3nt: TGTGCCAGCAGCTTAGCGGGGAGCTCCTACAATGAGCAGTTCTTC
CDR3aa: CASSLAGSSYNEQFF

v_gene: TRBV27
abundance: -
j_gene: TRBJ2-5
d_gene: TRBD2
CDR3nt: TGTGCCAGCAGTTTATCTAGCGGGAGCACGATAGAGACCCAGTACTTC
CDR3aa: CASSLSSGSTIETQYF

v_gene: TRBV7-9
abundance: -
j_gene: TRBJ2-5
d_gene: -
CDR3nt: TGTGCCAGCAGCTTCTCAGGGGAAGAGACCCAGTACTTC
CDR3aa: CASSFSGEETQYF

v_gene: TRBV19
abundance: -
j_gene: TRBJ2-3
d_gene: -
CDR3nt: TGTGCCAGTAGTATAGATTCTGTAAAAGATACGCAGTATTTT
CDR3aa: CASSIDSVKDTQYF

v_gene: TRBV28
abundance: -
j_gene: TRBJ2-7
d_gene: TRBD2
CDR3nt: TGTGCCACCACCGGGACTAGCGGGAGTTCCTACGAGCAGTACTTC
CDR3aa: CATTGTSGSSYEQYF

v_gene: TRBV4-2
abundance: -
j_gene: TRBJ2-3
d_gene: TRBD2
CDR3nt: TGTGCCAGCAGCCAAGGCGCTAGCGGGGGGGGTGTGACGCAGTATTTT
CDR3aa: CASSQGASGGGVTQYF

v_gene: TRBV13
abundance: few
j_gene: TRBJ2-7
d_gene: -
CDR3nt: TGTGCCAGCAGCTTAAAACAGGGGACTCTCGCCTACGAGCAGTACTTC
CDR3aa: CASSLKQGTLAYEQYF

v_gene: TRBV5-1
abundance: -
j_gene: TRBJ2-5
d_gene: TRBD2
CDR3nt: TGCGCCAGCAGCTTGGGCCCAGCGGGAGGAACAGAGACCCAGTACTTC
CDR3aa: CASSLGPAGGTETQYF

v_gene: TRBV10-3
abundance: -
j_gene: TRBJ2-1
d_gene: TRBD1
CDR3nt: TGTGCCATCAGTGTGGGGCAGGGGGCTTACAATGAGCAGTTCTTC
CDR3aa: CAISVGQGAYNEQFF

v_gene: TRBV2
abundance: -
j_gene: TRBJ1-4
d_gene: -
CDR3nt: TGTGCCAGCAGCGGGACTGGGACCCTAACTAATGAAAAACTGTTTTTT
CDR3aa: CASSGTGTLTNEKLFF

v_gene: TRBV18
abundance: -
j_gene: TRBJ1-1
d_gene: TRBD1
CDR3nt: TGTGCCAGCTCCCCCGGACAGGACACTGAAGCTTTCTTT
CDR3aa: CASSPGQDTEAFF

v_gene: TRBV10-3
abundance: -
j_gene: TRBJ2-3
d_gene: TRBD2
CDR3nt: TGTGCCATCAGCGGTAGCGGGAGGGAGACTAGCACAGATACGCAGTATTTT
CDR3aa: CAISGSGRETSTDTQYF

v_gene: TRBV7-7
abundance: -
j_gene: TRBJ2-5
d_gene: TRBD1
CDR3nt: TGTGCCAGCAGCTTCGGACAGGGTAGATACGAGACCCAGTACTTC
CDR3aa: CASSFGQGRYETQYF

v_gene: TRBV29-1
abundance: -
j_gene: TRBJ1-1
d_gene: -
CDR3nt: TGCAGCGTTGGATCAGGGGCAGGTCAACCGAACACTGAAGCTTTCTTT
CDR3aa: CSVGSGAGQPNTEAFF

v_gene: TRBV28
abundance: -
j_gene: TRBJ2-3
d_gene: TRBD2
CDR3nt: TGTGCCAGCAGTTTTCGACTAGCCGGCACAGATACGCAGTATTTT
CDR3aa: CASSFRLAGTDTQYF

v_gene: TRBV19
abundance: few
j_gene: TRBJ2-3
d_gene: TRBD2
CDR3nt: TGTGCCAGTAGTATCTTAGCGGGAGGCACAGATACGCAGTATTTT
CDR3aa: CASSILAGGTDTQYF

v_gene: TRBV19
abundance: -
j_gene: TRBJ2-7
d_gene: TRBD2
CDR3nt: TGTGCCAGTAGTCCGAGGCGGGGGAGGTTCTCCTACGAGCAGTACTTC
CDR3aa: CASSPRRGRFSYEQYF

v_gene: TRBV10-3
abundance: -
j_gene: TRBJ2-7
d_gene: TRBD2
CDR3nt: TGTGCCATCAGAAGCGGGGATGGATCCTACGAGCAGTACTTC
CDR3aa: CAIRSGDGSYEQYF

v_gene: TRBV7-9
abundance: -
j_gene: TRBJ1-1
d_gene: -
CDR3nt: TGTGCCAGCAGCTCTCTACAGGGAAGGGGAAGCACTGAAGCTTTCTTT
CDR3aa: CASSSLQGRGSTEAFF

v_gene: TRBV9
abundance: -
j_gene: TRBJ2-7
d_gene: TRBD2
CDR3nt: TGTGCCAGCAGCGCGGGAGGGCCTATCGACGAGCAGTACTTC
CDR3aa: CASSAGGPIDEQYF

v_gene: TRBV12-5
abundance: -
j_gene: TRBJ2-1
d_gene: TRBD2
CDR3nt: TGTGCTAGTGGTTTGGGGGGGGGAAATGAGCAGTTCTTC
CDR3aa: CASGLGGGNEQFF

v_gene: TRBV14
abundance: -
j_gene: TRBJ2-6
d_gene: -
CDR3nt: TGTGCCAGCAGCCAATTCGGTGGGGCCAACGTCCTGACTTTC
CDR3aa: CASSQFGGANVLTF

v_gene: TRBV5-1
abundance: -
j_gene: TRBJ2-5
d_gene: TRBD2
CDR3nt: TGCGCCAGCAGCCGTACCACTAGCGGGAGTGGCCAAGAGACCCAGTACTTC
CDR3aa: CASSRTTSGSGQETQYF

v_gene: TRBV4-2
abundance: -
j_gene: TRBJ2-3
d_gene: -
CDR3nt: TGTGCCAGCAGCCCAAGGAGGGGTAGGAGCACAGATACGCAGTATTTT
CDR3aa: CASSPRRGRSTDTQYF

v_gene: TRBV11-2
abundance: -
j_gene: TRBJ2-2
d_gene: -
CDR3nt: TGTGCCAGCAGCTTAAATCGGGGGAGGGAGCTGTTTTTT
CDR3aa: CASSLNRGRELFF

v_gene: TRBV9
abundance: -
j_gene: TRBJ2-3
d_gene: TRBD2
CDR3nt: TGTGCCAGCAGCGTTAGCGGGAGGGCCGGAGGCGATACGCAGTATTTT
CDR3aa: CASSVSGRAGGDTQYF

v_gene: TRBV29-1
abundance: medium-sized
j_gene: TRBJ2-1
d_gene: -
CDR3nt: TGCAGCGAGATTACCGGGAGTTCGTACAATGAGCAGTTCTTC
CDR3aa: CSEITGSSYNEQFF

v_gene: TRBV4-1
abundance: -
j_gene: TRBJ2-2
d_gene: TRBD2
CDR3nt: TGCGCCAGCAGCCAAGAGGGACTAGCGGGCCTCCTGAACACCGGGGAGCTGTTTTTT
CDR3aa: CASSQEGLAGLLNTGELFF

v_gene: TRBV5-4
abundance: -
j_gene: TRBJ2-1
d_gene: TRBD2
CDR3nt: TGTGCCCTACGGTCTAGCGGGGACAATGAGCAGTTCTTC
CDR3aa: CALRSSGDNEQFF

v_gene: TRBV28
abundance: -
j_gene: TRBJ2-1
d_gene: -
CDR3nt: TGTGCCAGCAGTCAACGGGATAATGAGCAGTTCTTC
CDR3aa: CASSQRDNEQFF

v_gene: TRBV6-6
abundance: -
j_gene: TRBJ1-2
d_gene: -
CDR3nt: TGTGCCAGCAGACACAGGGAAGGGACTAACTATGGCTACACCTTC
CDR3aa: CASRHREGTNYGYTF